The clone carrying this T cell receptor (beta chain) appeared many times. This sample is drawn from a study of T cells in Graves' hyperthyroidism and ophthalmopathy. The CDR3 regions of TCR beta were amplified from RNA transcripts. Primed by the HTBI set, a first-round RT-PCR was run on the TCR CDR3. TCRdb reprocessed the multiplex PCR reads with MiXCR, giving one entry per CDR3 protein. Of under 350,000 distinct CDR3 sequences in the sample, 25% to 30% were seen once. The CDR3 consists of 16 residues. The germline V gene has CDR1 SGHKS and CDR2 YYEKEE (reference sequence). Unmatched junction bases numbered 8, after V lost 3 bases and J lost 3 bases.

This TCR was sampled from a man aged 40-50 years with Graves' hyperthyroidism that later progressed to Graves' ophthalmopathy. Sequencing was performed on blood. The chain has TRBV5-5 and TRBJ2-5, with 10 bases fitting TRBD2. CDR3 sequence (DNA): TGTGCCAGCAGCTATGGACGACTAGCGGGTAAAGAGACCCAGTACTTC. This translates into CASSYGRLAGKETQYF. The whole variable domain, remainder taken from reference TRBV5-5 and TRBJ2-5, is DAGVTQSPTHLIKTRGQQVTLRCSPISGHKSVSWYQQVLGQGPQFIFQYYEKEERGRGNFPDRFSARQFPNYSSELNVNALLLGDSALYLCASSYGRLAGKETQYFGPGTRLLVL.